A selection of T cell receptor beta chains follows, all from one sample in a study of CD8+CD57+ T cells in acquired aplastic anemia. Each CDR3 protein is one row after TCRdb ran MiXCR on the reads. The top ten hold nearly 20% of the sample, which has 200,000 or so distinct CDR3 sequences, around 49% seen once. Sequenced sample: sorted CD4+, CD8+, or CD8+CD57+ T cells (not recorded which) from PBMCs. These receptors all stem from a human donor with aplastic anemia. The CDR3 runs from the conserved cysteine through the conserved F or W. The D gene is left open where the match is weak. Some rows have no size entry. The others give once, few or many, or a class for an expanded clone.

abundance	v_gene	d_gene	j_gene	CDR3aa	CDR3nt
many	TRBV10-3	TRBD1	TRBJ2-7	CALSDRGLTYEQYF	TGTGCCCTCTCGGACAGGGGTTTAACCTACGAGCAGTACTTC
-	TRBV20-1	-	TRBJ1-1	CSAPQGNTEAFF	TGCAGTGCCCCGCAGGGCAACACTGAAGCTTTCTTT
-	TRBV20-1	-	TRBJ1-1	CSARDLQEAFF	TGCAGTGCTAGAGACTTGCAGGAAGCTTTCTTT
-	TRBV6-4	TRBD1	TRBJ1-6	CASSDQGDKPLHF	TGTGCCAGCAGTGACCAGGGGGATAAACCCCTCCACTTT
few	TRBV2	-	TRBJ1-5	CASRRYRAGGGYSNQPQHF	TGTGCCAGCAGGCGCTACCGGGCGGGGGGGGGGTATAGCAATCAGCCCCAGCATTTT
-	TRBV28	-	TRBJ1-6	CASSITSNSPLHF	TGTGCCAGTAGCATCACAAGTAATTCACCCCTCCACTTT
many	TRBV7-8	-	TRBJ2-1	CASSLSWGLFYNEQFF	TGTGCCAGCAGCTTATCCTGGGGACTCTTCTACAATGAGCAGTTCTTC
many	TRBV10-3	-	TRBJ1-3	CAISVTGSGNTIYF	TGTGCCATCAGCGTTACAGGCTCAGGAAACACCATATATTTT
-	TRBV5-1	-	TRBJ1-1	CASSQVSWGTEAFF	TGCGCCAGCAGCCAAGTTTCATGGGGCACTGAAGCTTTCTTT
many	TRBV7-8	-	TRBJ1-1	CASSKSQGFSAEAFF	TGTGCCAGCAGCAAATCTCAGGGGTTTAGTGCTGAAGCTTTCTTT
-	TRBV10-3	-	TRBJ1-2	CAISESRAGAPYGYTF	TGTGCCATCAGTGAGTCGAGGGCCGGAGCCCCTTATGGCTACACCTTC
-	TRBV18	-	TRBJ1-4	CATSRQDRKLFF	TGTGCCACCTCCAGACAGGACCGAAAACTGTTTTTT
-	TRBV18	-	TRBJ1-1	CASSPSGAEAFF	TGTGCCAGCTCGCCCTCGGGGGCTGAAGCTTTCTTT
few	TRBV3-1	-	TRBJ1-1	CASSPPSLNTEAFF	TGTGCCAGCAGCCCCCCAAGTTTGAACACTGAAGCTTTCTTT
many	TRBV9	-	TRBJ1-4	CASSVGRVPTNEKLFF	TGTGCCAGCAGCGTAGGTCGGGTTCCAACTAATGAAAAACTGTTTTTT
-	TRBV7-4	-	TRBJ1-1	CASSPLTWEEAFF	TGTGCCAGCAGCCCCCTGACCTGGGAAGAAGCTTTCTTT
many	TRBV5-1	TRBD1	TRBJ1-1	CASSPEITGAEAFF	TGCGCCAGCAGCCCGGAGATCACAGGGGCTGAAGCTTTCTTT
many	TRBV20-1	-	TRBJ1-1	CSARAGSDYTEAFF	TGCAGTGCTAGAGCCGGTTCAGATTACACTGAAGCTTTCTTT
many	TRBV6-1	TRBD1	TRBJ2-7	CASSGANEGATSYEQYF	TGTGCCAGCAGCGGGGCCAACGAGGGGGCTACATCCTACGAGCAGTACTTC
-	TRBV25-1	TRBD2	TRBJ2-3	CASSPRPGLAGGRTDTQYF	TGTGCCAGCAGTCCAAGACCGGGACTAGCGGGGGGGAGGACAGATACGCAGTATTTT
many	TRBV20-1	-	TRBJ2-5	CRTGPSQETQYF	TGCAGAACTGGACCGTCCCAAGAGACCCAGTACTTC
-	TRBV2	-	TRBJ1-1	CASVQEENTEAFF	TGTGCCAGCGTGCAGGAGGAGAACACTGAAGCTTTCTTT
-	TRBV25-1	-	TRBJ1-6	CASGISLNGNSPLHF	TGTGCCAGCGGGATTAGCCTTAATGGTAATTCACCCCTCCACTTT
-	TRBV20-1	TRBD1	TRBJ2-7	CSAQDRASYEQYF	TGCAGTGCCCAGGACAGGGCATCCTACGAGCAGTACTTC
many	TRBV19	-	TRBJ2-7	CASSIDLSGRPYEQYF	TGTGCCAGTAGTATAGATCTATCGGGAAGACCCTACGAGCAGTACTTC
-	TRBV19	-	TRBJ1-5	CASSIVGNGVNQPQHF	TGTGCCAGTAGTATAGTGGGCAACGGGGTAAATCAGCCCCAGCATTTT
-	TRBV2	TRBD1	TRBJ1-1	CASSHRDRVTEAFF	TGTGCCAGCAGCCATCGGGACAGGGTCACTGAAGCTTTCTTT
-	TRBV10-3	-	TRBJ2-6	CAISETGLAGANVLTF	TGTGCCATCAGTGAGACGGGGCTCGCTGGGGCCAACGTCCTGACTTTC
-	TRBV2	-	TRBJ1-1	CVSSGGIRGGTEALF	TGTGTCAGCAGTGGGGGGATTAGGGGGGGCACTGAAGCTCTCTTT
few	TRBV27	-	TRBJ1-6	CASSLSYREAGLANSPLHF	TGTGCCAGCAGTTTATCGTACAGGGAAGCAGGGTTAGCCAATTCACCCCTCCACTTT
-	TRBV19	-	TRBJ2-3	CASSTTGPSTDTQYF	TGTGCCAGTAGTACCACGGGCCCTAGCACAGATACGCAGTATTTT
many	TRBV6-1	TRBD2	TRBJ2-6	CASTILASGGAGANVLTF	TGTGCCAGCACGATATTGGCTAGCGGGGGGGCTGGGGCCAACGTCCTGACTTTC
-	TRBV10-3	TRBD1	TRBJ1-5	CAISARDREDQPQHF	TGTGCCATCAGTGCACGCGACAGGGAGGATCAGCCCCAGCATTTT
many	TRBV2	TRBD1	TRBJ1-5	CASSQGAPDQPQHF	TGTGCCAGCAGCCAGGGGGCACCGGATCAGCCCCAGCATTTT
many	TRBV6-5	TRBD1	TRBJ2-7	CASSRDRAAYEQYF	TGTGCCAGCAGCCGGGACAGGGCGGCCTACGAGCAGTACTTC
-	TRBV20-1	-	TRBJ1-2	CSARVAGNLYGYTF	TGCAGTGCTAGAGTTGCCGGAAATCTCTATGGCTACACCTTC
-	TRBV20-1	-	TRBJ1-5	CSAARGRASNQPQHF	TGCAGTGCAGCACGGGGCAGGGCTAGCAATCAGCCCCAGCATTTT
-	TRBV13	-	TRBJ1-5	CASSLSFSNQPQHF	TGTGCCAGCAGCTTATCTTTCAGTAATCAGCCCCAGCATTTT
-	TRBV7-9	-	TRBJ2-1	CASSLDVGEQFF	TGTGCCAGCAGCTTAGACGTAGGTGAGCAGTTCTTC
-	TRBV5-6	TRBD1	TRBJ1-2	CASSPGTGGYGYTF	TGTGCCAGCAGCCCCGGGACAGGGGGTTATGGCTACACCTTC
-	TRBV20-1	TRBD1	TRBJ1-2	CSARVDRGRGGYTF	TGCAGTGCTAGAGTGGACAGGGGGCGAGGAGGCTACACCTTC
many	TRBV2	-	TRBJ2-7	CASSERQLYERYF	TGTGCCAGCAGTGAACGACAGCTCTACGAGAGGTACTTC
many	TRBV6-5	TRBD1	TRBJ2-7	CASSLRQGGSYEQYF	TGTGCCAGCAGCCTTAGACAGGGGGGCTCCTACGAGCAGTACTTC
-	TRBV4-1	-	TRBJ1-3	CASSQERSPGGGSGNTIYF	TGCGCCAGCAGCCAAGAAAGATCACCCGGGGGGGGCTCTGGAAACACCATATATTTT
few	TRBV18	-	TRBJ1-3	CASSDFSGNTIYF	TGTGCCAGCTCAGACTTCTCTGGAAACACCATATATTTT
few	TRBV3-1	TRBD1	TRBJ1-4	CASSLGQGSTNEKLFF	TGTGCCAGCAGCCTGGGACAGGGCTCAACTAATGAAAAACTGTTTTTT
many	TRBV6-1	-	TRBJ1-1	CASSRRGEAFF	TGTGCCAGCAGTCGACGAGGTGAAGCTTTCTTT
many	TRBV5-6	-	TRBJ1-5	CASSSGLGRAQHF	TGTGCCAGCAGCTCCGGCCTCGGTCGGGCCCAGCATTTT
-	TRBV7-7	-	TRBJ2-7	CASTYGTGSSYEQYF	TGCGCCAGCACCTACGGGACGGGTAGCTCCTACGAGCAGTACTTC
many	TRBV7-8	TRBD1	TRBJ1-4	CASCLDRGSEKLFF	TGTGCCAGCTGCTTGGACAGGGGGAGTGAAAAACTGTTTTTT
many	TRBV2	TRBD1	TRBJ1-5	CASSRDRRGQPQHF	TGTGCCAGCAGTCGGGACAGGCGCGGTCAGCCCCAGCATTTT
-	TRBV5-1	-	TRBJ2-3	CASSLDGLQGDTQYF	TGCGCCAGCAGCTTGGATGGCTTACAGGGAGATACGCAGTATTTT
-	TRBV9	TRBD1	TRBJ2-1	CASSVGTGASPYNEQFF	TGTGCCAGCAGCGTAGGAACAGGGGCAAGTCCCTACAATGAGCAGTTCTTC
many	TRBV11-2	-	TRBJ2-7	CASSQGPIGYEQYF	TGTGCCAGCAGCCAGGGACCTATAGGCTACGAGCAGTACTTC
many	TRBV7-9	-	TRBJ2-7	CASSLAPGGAEQYF	TGTGCCAGCAGCTTAGCTCCCGGGGGCGCGGAGCAGTACTTC
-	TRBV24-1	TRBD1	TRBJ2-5	CATTELGQGATQYF	TGTGCCACCACCGAATTGGGACAGGGTGCGACCCAGTACTTC
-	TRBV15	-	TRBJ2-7	CATSRVVSQGSYEQYF	TGTGCCACCAGCAGGGTTGTCAGCCAGGGTTCCTACGAGCAGTACTTC
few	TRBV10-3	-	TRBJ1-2	CAISDLTNYGYTF	TGTGCCATCAGTGACCTAACCAACTATGGCTACACCTTC
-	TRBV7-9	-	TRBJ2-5	CASSLYGTQYF	TGTGCCAGCAGCTTGTACGGGACCCAGTACTTC